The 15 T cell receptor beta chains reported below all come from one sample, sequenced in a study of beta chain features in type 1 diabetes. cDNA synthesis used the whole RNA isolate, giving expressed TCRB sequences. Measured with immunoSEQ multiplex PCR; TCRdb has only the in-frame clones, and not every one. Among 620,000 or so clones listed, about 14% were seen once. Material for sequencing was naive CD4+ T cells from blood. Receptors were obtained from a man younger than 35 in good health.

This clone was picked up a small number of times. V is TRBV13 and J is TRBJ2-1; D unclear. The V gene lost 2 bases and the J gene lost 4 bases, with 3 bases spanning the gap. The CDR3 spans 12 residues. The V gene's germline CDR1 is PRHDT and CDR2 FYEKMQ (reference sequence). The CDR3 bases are TGTGCCAGCAGCTTAAGGTACAATGAGCAGTTCTTC. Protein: CASSLRYNEQFF.

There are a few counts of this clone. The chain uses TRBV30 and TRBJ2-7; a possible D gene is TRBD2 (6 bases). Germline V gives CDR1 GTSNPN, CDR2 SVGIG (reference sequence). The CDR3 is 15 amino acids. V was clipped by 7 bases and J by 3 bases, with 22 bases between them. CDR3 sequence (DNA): TGTGCCTCCACTCGGGGGACCGGGCGATACTACGAGCAGTACTTC. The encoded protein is CASTRGTGRYYEQYF.

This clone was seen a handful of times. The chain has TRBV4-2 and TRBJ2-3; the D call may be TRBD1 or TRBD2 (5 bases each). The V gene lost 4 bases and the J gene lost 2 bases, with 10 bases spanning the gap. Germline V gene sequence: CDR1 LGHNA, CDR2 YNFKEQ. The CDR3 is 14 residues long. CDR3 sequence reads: CASSRGTDTDTQYF. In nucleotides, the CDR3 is TGTGCCAGCAGCCGAGGGACCGACACAGATACGCAGTATTTT.

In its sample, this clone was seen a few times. This CDR3 reads CASRGAKSSYEQYF. In nucleotides, the CDR3 is TGTGCCAGCAGGGGGGCTAAGAGCTCCTACGAGCAGTACTTC. The chain joins TRBV28 to TRBJ2-7; possible D gene TRBD1, 6 bases. This CDR3 spans 14 amino acids. V was trimmed by 6 bases and J by 0 bases, leaving 12 bases between them. Germline lookup yields CDR1 MDHEN and CDR2 SYDVKM. Variable domain in full (rest from reference TRBV28 and TRBJ2-7): DVKVTQSSRYLVKRTGEKVFLECVQDMDHENMFWYRQDPGLGLRLIYFSYDVKMKEKGDIPEGYSVSREKKERFSLILESASTNQTSMYLCASRGAKSSYEQYFGPGTRLTVT.

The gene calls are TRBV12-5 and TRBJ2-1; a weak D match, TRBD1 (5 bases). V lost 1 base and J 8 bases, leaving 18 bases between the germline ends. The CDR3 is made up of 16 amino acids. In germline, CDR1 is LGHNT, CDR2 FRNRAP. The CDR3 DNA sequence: TGTGCTAGTGGTTTGGGCAGGGCCCAGCCCTTTGATGAGCAGTTCTTC. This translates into CASGLGRAQPFDEQFF. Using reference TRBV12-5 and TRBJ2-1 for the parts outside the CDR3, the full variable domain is DARVTQTPRHKVTEMGQEVTMRCQPILGHNTVFWYRQTMMQGLELLAYFRNRAPLDDSGMPKDRFSAEMPDATLATLKIQPSEPRDSAVYFCASGLGRAQPFDEQFFGPGTRLTVL.

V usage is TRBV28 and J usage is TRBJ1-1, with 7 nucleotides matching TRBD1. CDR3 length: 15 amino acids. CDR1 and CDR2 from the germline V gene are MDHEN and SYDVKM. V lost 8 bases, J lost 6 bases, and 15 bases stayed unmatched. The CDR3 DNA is TGTGCCAGCCTCACACCCGACAGGGCCAACGCTGAAGCTTTCTTT. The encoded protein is CASLTPDRANAEAFF.

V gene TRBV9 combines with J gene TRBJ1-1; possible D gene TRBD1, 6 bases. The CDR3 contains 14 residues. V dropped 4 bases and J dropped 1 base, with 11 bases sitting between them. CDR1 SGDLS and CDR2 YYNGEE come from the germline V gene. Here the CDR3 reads CASSLQGSNTEAFF. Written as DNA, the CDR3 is TGTGCCAGCAGCTTACAGGGTTCGAACACTGAAGCTTTCTTT.

The CDR3 sequence is CASSIKGWDSYEQYF. The CDR3 region has the DNA TGTGCCAGTAGTATTAAGGGCTGGGACTCCTACGAGCAGTACTTC. This chain links TRBV19 with TRBJ2-7, with D unresolved. Germline V gives CDR1 LNHDA, CDR2 SQIVND (reference sequence). Trimming removed 3 bases at V and 0 bases at J, with 12 bases between. This CDR3 comprises 15 residues.

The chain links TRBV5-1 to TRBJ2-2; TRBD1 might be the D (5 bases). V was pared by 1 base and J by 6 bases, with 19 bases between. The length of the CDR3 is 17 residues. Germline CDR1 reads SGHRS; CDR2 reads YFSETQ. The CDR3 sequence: CASSLRSSPQGAGELFF. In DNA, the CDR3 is TGCGCCAGCAGCTTGAGATCCAGCCCCCAAGGGGCCGGGGAGCTGTTTTTT.

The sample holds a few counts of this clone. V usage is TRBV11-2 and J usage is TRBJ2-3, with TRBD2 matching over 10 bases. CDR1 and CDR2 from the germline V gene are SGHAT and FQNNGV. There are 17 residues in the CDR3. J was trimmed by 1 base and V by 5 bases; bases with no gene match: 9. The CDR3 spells CASSLTLAGAGTDTQYF. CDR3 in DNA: TGTGCCAGCAGCCTCACCCTAGCGGGGGCTGGCACAGATACGCAGTATTTT.

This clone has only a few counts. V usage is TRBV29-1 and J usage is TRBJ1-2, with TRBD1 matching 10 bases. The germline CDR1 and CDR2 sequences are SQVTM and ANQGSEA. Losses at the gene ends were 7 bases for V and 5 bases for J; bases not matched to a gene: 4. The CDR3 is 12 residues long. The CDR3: CSGGQGGYGYTF. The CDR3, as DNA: TGCAGCGGCGGACAGGGGGGGTATGGCTACACCTTC.

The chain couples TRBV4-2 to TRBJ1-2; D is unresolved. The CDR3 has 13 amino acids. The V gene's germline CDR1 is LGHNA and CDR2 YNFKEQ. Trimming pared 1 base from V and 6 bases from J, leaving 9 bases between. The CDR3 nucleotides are TGTGCCAGCAGCCAAGTCGATGTGAATGGCTACACCTTC. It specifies CASSQVDVNGYTF.

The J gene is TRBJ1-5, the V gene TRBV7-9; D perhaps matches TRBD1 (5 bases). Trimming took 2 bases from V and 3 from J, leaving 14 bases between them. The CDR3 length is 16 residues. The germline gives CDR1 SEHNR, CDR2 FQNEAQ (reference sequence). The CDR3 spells CASSLSAGQNNQPQHF. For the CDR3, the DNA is TGTGCCAGCAGCTTAAGTGCTGGACAAAACAATCAGCCCCAGCATTTT.

The chain's CDR3 is CASSSWDRGINQPQHF. For the CDR3, the DNA is TGTGCCAGTAGTAGCTGGGACAGGGGAATCAATCAGCCCCAGCATTTT. V usage is TRBV19 and J usage is TRBJ1-5; 10 bases map to TRBD1. The CDR3 runs to 16 residues. Germline values: CDR1 LNHDA, CDR2 SQIVND (reference sequence). After removal of 4 bases from V and 3 bases from J, the junction contained 6 bases not matched to a gene.

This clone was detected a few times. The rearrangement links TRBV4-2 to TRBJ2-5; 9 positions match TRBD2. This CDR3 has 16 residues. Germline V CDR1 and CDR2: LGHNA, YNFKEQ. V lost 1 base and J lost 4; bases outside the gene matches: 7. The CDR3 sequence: CASSQGAGGSRETQYF. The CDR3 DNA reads TGTGCCAGCAGCCAAGGGGCGGGGGGGTCACGAGAGACCCAGTACTTC.